This section outlines one T cell receptor beta chain sequence together with its context. The sample comes from a study of cytomegalovirus exposure and HLA in healthy donors. The CDR3 length is 15 residues. Deletions cut 0 bases from V and 4 bases from J, with 10 bases between. Germline CDR1 is KGHSH and CDR2 is LQKENI. 60 Vbeta and 13 Jbeta primers were used in PCR. Measured with immunoSEQ multiplex PCR; TCRdb has only the in-frame clones, and not every one. The table lists 150,000 to 200,000 clones, around 78% of them singletons, with 1.9% in the top ten. The TCR was taken from a young man in good health and CMV-seronegative. Sequenced input: PBMCs. The chain combines TRBV18 with TRBJ1-5; possibly TRBD1 for D (5 bases). The DNA for the CDR3 is TGTGCCAGCTCACCACCGGGGCAGGGAAATCAGCCCCAGCATTTT. It encodes CASSPPGQGNQPQHF. The full variable domain, rest sourced from reference TRBV18 and TRBJ1-5, is NAGVMQNPRHLVRRRGQEARLRCSPMKGHSHVYWYRQLPEEGLKFMVYLQKENIIDESGMPKERFSAEFPKEGPSILRIQQVVRGDSAAYFCASSPPGQGNQPQHFGDGTRLSIL.